This T cell receptor beta chain appears in the sequencing data of a study of shared clonotypes between healthy human individuals. Germline CDR1 MNHEY, CDR2 SVGAGI. V gave up 0 bases and J gave up 5 bases, with 13 bases separating them. The CDR3 sequence is 15 residues long. As handled by the study authors: For the immunoSEQ data, sequences were junction-only without quality scores, so filtering differed. The repertoire was sequenced with immunoSEQ multiplex PCR; TCRdb's copy has only in-frame clones and lacks some. Clonal size and the V and J genes are those of that table, whereas D and trimming came from the DNA. The table includes roughly 2.2 million clones, over 85% detected once. Study-wide results and caveats: Sampling included only blood; tissue repertoires likely differ. Among non-shared clonotypes, generation probabilities were lower than among those shared by all four donors.

This clone has a handful of counts. Its matching antigen is unknown. The source is a man aged 18-30 years in good health. Some clones in this sample may be carry-over from other donors' samples. The V call is TRBV6-5, the J call TRBJ2-5, with D unresolved. Sequenced input: naive CD4+ T cells from PBMCs. Indicated subset: CD45RA+ positively selected. The chain's CDR3 is CASSYSWSGTETQYF. DNA for the CDR3: TGTGCCAGCAGTTACTCGTGGTCGGGCACGGAGACCCAGTACTTC.